This T cell receptor beta chain originates from a study of response to subunit inactivated influenza vaccine. General observations from the study: The authors put forward the suggestion that each seasonal influenza vaccination may bring in only a limited number of new T cells.

Concerning this clonotype: The antigen is undetermined.

Germline values: CDR1 MNHNS, CDR2 SASEGT. This CDR3 region has 16 residues. V lost 8 bases and J lost 2; bases outside the gene matches: 11. TCRdb ran MiXCR on the RT-PCR reads and lists one entry per CDR3 protein. The repertoire holds approximately 230,000 distinct CDR3 sequences, with about 12% as singletons. V gene TRBV6-1 combines with J gene TRBJ2-2, with TRBD1 matching over 7 bases. The receptor was isolated from a man aged 50-59 years who received an inactivated influenza vaccine. The specimen comprised non-naive T cells sorted from PBMCs, sampled around 14 days before vaccination. CDR3 coding DNA: TGTGCCAGCCGAAGGCAGACAGGGACCAACACCGGGGAGCTGTTTTTT. It is translated as CASRRQTGTNTGELFF.